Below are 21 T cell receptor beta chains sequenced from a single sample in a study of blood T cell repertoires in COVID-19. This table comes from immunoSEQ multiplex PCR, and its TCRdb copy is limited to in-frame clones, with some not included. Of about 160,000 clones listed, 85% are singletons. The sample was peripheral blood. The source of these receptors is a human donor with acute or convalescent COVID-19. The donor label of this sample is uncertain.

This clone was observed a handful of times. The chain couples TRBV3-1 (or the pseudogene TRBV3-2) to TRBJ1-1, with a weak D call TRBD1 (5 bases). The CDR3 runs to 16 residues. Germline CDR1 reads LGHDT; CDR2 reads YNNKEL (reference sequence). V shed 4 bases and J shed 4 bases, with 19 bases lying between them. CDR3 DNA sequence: TGTGCCAGCAGCCTTCGACAGATAGGGGTGCCCACTGAAGCTTTCTTT. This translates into CASSLRQIGVPTEAFF.

CDR3 sequence reads: CASSQGLQTGNTIYF. The CDR3 DNA reads TGTGCCAGCAGCCAAGGACTACAGACTGGAAACACCATATATTTT. The rearrangement links TRBV3-1 (or the pseudogene TRBV3-2) to TRBJ1-3; D not resolved. Germline V CDR1 and CDR2: LGHDT, YNNKEL (reference sequence). The germline V and J ends were trimmed by 1 base and 2 bases, with 9 bases remaining between them. The CDR3 sequence is 15 residues long.

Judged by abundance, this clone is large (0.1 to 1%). The CDR3 region has the DNA TGTGCCAGCAGCTTAGGGGAGCGGGGTCAGCAGTTCTTC. Translated, it gives CASSLGERGQQFF. J is TRBJ2-1 and V is TRBV11-3; 7 nucleotides match TRBD2. Germline assignment: CDR1 SGHNT and CDR2 YENEEA. This CDR3 has 13 residues. V was clipped by 1 base and J by 11 bases; unmatched bases: 5.

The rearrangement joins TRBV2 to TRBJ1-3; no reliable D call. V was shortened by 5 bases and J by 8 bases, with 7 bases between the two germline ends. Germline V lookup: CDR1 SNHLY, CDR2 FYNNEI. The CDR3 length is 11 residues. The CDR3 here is CASSPEDTIYF. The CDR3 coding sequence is TGTGCCAGCAGTCCTGAGGACACCATATATTTT. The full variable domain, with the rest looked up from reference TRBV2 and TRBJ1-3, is EPEVTQTPSHQVTQMGQEVILRCVPISNHLYFYWYRQILGQKVEFLVSFYNNEISEKSEIFDDQFSVERPDGSNFTLKIRSTKLEDSAMYFCASSPEDTIYFGEGSWLTVV.

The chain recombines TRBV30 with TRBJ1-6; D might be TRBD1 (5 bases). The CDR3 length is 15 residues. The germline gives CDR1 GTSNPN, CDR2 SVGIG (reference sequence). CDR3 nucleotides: TGTGCGATAAGCAGGGCGGAAAACTATAATTCACCCCTCCACTTT. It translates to CAISRAENYNSPLHF.

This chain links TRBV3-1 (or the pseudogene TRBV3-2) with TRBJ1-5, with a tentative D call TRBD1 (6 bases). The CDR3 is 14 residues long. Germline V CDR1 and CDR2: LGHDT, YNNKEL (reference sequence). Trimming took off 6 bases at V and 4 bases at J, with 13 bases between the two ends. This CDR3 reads CASSRRGGNQPQHF. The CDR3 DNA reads TGTGCCAGCAGTCGCAGGGGCGGGAATCAGCCCCAGCATTTT.

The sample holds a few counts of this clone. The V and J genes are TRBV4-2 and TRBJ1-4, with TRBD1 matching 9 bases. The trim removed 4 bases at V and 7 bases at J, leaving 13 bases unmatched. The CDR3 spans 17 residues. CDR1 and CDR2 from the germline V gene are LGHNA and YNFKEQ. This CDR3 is CASSLTESGTGSEKLFF. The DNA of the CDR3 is TGTGCCAGCAGCCTCACTGAATCCGGGACAGGGAGTGAAAAACTGTTTTTT.

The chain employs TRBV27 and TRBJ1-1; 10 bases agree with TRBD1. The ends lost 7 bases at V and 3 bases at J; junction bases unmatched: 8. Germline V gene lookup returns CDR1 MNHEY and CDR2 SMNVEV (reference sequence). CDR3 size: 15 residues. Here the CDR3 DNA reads TGTGCCAGCACCTTGTTAGGGACAGGGGACACTGAAGCTTTCTTT. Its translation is CASTLLGTGDTEAFF.

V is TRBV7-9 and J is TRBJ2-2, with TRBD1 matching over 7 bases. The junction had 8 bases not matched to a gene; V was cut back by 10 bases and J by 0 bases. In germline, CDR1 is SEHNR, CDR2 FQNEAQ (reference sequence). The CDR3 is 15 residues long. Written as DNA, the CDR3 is TGTGCCATCGGAAACGGGACAGCGAACACCGGGGAGCTGTTTTTT. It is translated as CAIGNGTANTGELFF. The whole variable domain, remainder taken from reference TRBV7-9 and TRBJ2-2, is DTGVSQNPRHKITKRGQNVTFRCDPISEHNRLYWYRQTLGQGPEFLTYFQNEAQLEKSRLLSDRFSAERPKGSFSTLEIQRTEQGDSAMYLCAIGNGTANTGELFFGEGSRLTVL.

In DNA form, the CDR3 reads TGCGCCAGCAGCCGGGAGGGGGCCAAGAACACTGAAGCTTTCTTT. Its protein is CASSREGAKNTEAFF. V gene TRBV5-1 combines with J gene TRBJ1-1, with 7 bases identical to TRBD1. Trimming at V came to 4 bases and at J to 1 base, leaving 7 bases not matched to a gene. CDR1 and CDR2 from the germline V gene are SGHRS and YFSETQ. The CDR3 sequence is 15 residues long. The full variable domain, its missing parts supplied by reference TRBV5-1 and TRBJ1-1, is KAGVTQTPRYLIKTRGQQVTLSCSPISGHRSVSWYQQTPGQGLQFLFEYFSETQRNKGNFPGRFSGRQFSNSRSEMNVSTLELGDSALYLCASSREGAKNTEAFFGQGTRLTVV.

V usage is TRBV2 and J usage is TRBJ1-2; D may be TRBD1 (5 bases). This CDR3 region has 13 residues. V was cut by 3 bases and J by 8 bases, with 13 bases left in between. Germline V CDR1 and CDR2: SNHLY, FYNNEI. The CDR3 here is CASSERRAGGYTF. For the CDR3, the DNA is TGTGCCAGCAGTGAGCGCAGGGCTGGAGGCTACACCTTC.

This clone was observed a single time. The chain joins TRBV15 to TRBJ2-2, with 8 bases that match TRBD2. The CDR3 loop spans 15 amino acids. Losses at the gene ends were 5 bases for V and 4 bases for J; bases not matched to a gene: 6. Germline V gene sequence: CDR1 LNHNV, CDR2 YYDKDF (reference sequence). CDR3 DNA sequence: TGTGCCACCAGCCTCGCGGGGGGTTCCACCGGGGAGCTGTTTTTT. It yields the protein CATSLAGGSTGELFF.

The CDR3 DNA sequence: TGCGCCAGCAGCTCAAGACAGACGAACACCGGGGAGCTGTTTTTT. It yields the protein CASSSRQTNTGELFF. This chain joins TRBV5-1 and TRBJ2-2, with D possibly matching TRBD1 (5 bases). V lost 3 bases and J 0 bases, leaving 9 bases between the germline ends. CDR3 length equals 15 residues. Germline assignment: CDR1 SGHRS and CDR2 YFSETQ.

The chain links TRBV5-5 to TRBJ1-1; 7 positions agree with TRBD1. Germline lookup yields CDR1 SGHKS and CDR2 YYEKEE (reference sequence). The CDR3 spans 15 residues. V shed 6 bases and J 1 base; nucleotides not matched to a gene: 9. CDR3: CASTERGRGNTEAFF. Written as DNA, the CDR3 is TGTGCCAGCACCGAAAGGGGGCGCGGGAACACTGAAGCTTTCTTT.

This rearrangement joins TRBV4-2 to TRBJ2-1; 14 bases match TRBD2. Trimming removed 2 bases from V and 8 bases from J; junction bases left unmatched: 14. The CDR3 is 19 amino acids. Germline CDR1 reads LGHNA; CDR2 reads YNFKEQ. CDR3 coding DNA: TGTGCCAGCAGCCAACCCATCGGACTAGCGGGGGGCCGGGGGCATGAGCAGTTCTTC. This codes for CASSQPIGLAGGRGHEQFF.

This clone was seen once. CDR3: CASSFLDRGPSEQYF. CDR3 coding DNA: TGTGCCAGCAGCTTCCTGGACAGGGGCCCTTCCGAGCAGTACTTC. V usage is TRBV28 and J usage is TRBJ2-7, with 9 bases matching TRBD1. With 6 bases clipped from V and 6 bases from J, the junction kept 12 bases outside the gene matches. CDR3 size: 15 residues. Germline assignment: CDR1 MDHEN and CDR2 SYDVKM.

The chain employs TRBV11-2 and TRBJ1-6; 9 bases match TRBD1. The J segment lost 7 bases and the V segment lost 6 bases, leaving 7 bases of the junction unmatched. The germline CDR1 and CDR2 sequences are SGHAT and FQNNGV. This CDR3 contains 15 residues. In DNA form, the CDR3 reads TGTGCCAGCAGTTACGGGACAGGGCACAATTCACCCCTCCACTTT. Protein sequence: CASSYGTGHNSPLHF.

The CDR3 region has the DNA TGTGCCAGCAGCGTAGGTTCTAGGCCCTCCTACGAGCAGTACTTC. This codes for CASSVGSRPSYEQYF. J is TRBJ2-7 and V is TRBV9; D unresolved. Germline assignment: CDR1 SGDLS and CDR2 YYNGEE. V was trimmed by 0 bases and J by 0 bases, leaving 10 bases between them. The CDR3 contains 15 residues.

The CDR3 sequence: CASSATTGSYGYTF. The CDR3 nucleotides read TGTGCCAGCAGTGCTACGACAGGGTCGTATGGCTACACCTTC. The chain recombines TRBV6-4 with TRBJ1-2; 7 bases align to TRBD1. This CDR3 spans 14 amino acids. V shed 4 bases, J shed 5 bases, and the junction held 7 bases outside the gene matches. Germline V CDR1 and CDR2: MRHNA, SNTAGT.

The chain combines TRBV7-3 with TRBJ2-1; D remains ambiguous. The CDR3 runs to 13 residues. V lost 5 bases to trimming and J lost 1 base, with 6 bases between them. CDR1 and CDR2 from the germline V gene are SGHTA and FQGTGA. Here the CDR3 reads CASSASSYNEQFF. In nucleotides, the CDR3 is TGTGCCAGCAGCGCCAGTTCCTACAATGAGCAGTTCTTC.

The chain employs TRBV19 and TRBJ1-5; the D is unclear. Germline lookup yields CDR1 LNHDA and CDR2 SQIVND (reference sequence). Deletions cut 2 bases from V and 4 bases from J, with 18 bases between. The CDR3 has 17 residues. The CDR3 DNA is TGTGCCAGTAGTATATTTTGGCTTCCCGCGGGAAATCAGCCCCAGCATTTT. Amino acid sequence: CASSIFWLPAGNQPQHF.